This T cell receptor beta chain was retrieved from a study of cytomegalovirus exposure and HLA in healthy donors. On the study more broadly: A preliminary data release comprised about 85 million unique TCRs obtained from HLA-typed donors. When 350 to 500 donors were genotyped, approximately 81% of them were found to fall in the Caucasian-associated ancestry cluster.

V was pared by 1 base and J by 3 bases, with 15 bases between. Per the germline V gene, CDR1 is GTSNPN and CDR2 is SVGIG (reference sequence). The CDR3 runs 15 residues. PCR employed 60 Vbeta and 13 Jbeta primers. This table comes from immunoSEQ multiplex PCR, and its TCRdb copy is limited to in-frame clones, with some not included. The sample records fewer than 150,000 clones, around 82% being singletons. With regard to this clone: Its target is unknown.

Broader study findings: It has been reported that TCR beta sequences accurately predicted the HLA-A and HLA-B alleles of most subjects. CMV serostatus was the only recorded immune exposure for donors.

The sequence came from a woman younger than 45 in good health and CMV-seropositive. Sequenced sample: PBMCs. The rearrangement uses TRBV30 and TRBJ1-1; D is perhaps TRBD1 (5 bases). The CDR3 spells CAWSANPSRDTEAFF. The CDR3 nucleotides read TGTGCCTGGAGTGCGAACCCGTCCAGGGACACTGAAGCTTTCTTT.